This is a list of T cell receptor beta chains from one sample in a study of blood T cell repertoires in COVID-19. TCRdb keeps only in-frame clones here, not all; method: immunoSEQ multiplex PCR. The repertoire holds some 100,000 clones, nearly 85% seen once, with 5.5% to 8% in the top ten. Sequencing input: peripheral blood. These receptors were obtained from a woman between 50 and 59 years old with acute or convalescent COVID-19. Both conserved end residues are trimmed from each CDR3.

TRBJ2-7 TRBV11-2 ASSLEGGASYEQY
TRBJ2-2 TRBV5-4 ASSTMQGGELF
TRBJ1-4 TRBV28 ASSFGQKLF
TRBJ2-5 TRBV7-3 ASSRGGEETQY
TRBJ1-5 TRBV2 ASTTTGSIQPQH
TRBJ1-4 TRBV12-5 ASGLTGQSSEKLF
TRBJ2-2 TRBV5-1 ASSVQGFGTGELF
TRBJ1-2 TRBV15 ATRPGQGYSFYGYT
TRBJ2-3 TRBV7-3 ASSPQRGATDTQY
TRBJ1-1 TRBV5-1 ASSRGAGNTEAF
TRBJ1-1 TRBV2 ASSDVREGVNTEAF
TRBJ2-1 TRBV6-5 ASTPNGARGEQF
TRBJ2-3 TRBV18 ASSPQGAHSTDTQY
TRBJ1-2 TRBV6-6 ASSYAGAINYGYT
TRBJ2-7 TRBV11-2 ASSEIAGDTYEQY
TRBJ1-1 TRBV19 ASTPGVGMNTEAF
TRBJ1-6 TRBV4-1 ASSLMAWTGGGNSPLH
TRBJ2-1 TRBV5-1 ASSLALSGGYNEQF
TRBJ1-2 TRBV6-5 ASSYELNYGYT
TRBJ1-1 TRBV24-1 ATSPSPGQGLEAF
TRBJ1-3 TRBV7-7 ASSLKPRDTIY
TRBJ1-2 TRBV29-1 SVEKARGLSYGYT
TRBJ1-2 TRBV18 ASSPLAEANYGYT
TRBJ2-7 TRBV5-5 ASSLGAGQGLEQY
TRBJ2-1 TRBV29-1 SVVVRSSYNEQF